The 12 T cell receptor beta chains below all came from one sample that was sequenced in a study of shared clonotypes between healthy human individuals (dated by TCRdb to about 2020). The method behind the library was the immunoSEQ multiplex PCR assay. TCRdb holds this immuneACCESS table with in-frame rearrangements only. Some clones are missing; in checked studies, unresolved V genes explain under half, and the rest has no known cause. This sample is represented by over 400,000 clones; about 78% of them were singletons. The ten largest clones take up approximately 12% of the sample. Sequencing was done on a sample of PBMCs. These receptors were taken from a woman aged 40 to 50 in good health. Some clones in this sample may be carry-over from other donors' samples.

This clone was counted between two and nine times. Other nucleotide sequences in the sample specify the same CDR3. The chain carries TRBV29-1 and TRBJ2-1, with D perhaps TRBD1 (6 bases). Trimming shortened V by 0 bases and J by 7 bases, and 7 bases separated the two germline ends. This CDR3 has 12 residues. Germline CDR1 SQVTM, CDR2 ANQGSEA. The CDR3 here is CSVEDRGNEQFF. The CDR3 DNA reads as TGCAGCGTTGAAGATAGGGGGAATGAGCAGTTCTTC.

The chain is built from TRBV5-4 and TRBJ1-1, with D perhaps matching TRBD1 (5 bases). This CDR3 contains 12 residues. Germline V lookup: CDR1 SGHNT, CDR2 YYREEE (reference sequence). Between the trimmed V and J ends, which lost 0 bases and 10 bases, there was a span of 10 bases. The CDR3 reads CASSLEGWTAFF. The CDR3 bases are TGTGCCAGCAGCTTGGAGGGGTGGACAGCTTTCTTT.

The rearrangement links TRBV7-2 to TRBJ2-7, with a possible D match to TRBD2 (6 bases). Germline loops: CDR1 SGHTA, CDR2 FQGNSA. CDR3 length: 17 amino acids. With 5 bases removed from V and 0 bases from J, the gap between germline ends came to 20 bases. CDR3 region: CASSPHGGGLSSYEQYF. In DNA form, the CDR3 reads TGTGCCAGCAGCCCCCATGGGGGAGGACTTAGCTCCTACGAGCAGTACTTC.

The chain carries TRBV5-8 and TRBJ2-3; unclear D gene. Trimming took 2 bases from V and 3 from J, leaving 7 bases between them. Germline CDR1 reads SGHTS; CDR2 reads YDEGEE. The CDR3 is made up of 13 amino acids. CDR3 DNA sequence: TGTGCCAGCAGCTTTAAGGGAACAGATACGCAGTATTTT. It specifies CASSFKGTDTQYF.

This clone was observed a single time. This CDR3 is also generated by other DNA sequences in the sample. J is TRBJ2-1 and V is TRBV18; maybe TRBD1 (6 bases). Trimming stripped 3 bases from V and 0 bases from J, with 9 bases between. Germline CDR1 reads KGHSH; CDR2 reads LQKENI. The CDR3 has 15 amino acids. CDR3 DNA sequence: TGTGCCAGCTCACCTCAGGGGAGCTCCTACAATGAGCAGTTCTTC. It codes for CASSPQGSSYNEQFF.

This chain uses TRBV6-1 with TRBJ1-1; D possibly corresponds to TRBD1 (6 bases). The CDR3 is made up of 15 amino acids. From germline, CDR1 is MNHNS and CDR2 SASEGT. V dropped 7 bases and J dropped 1 base, with 16 bases sitting between them. DNA of the CDR3: TGTGCCAGCACCGACGGGGGGGCGGGGAACACTGAAGCTTTCTTT. It specifies CASTDGGAGNTEAFF.

To note about this clone: Distinct nucleotide sequences in the sample also encode this CDR3. This chain links TRBV7-3 with TRBJ2-3; D may be TRBD2 (6 bases). This CDR3 region has 15 residues. Trimming cost V 5 bases and J 0 bases, with 12 bases left between them. Germline values: CDR1 SGHTA, CDR2 FQGTGA. The CDR3 region has the DNA TGTGCCAGCAGCCCAAGCGGGTCTAGCACAGATACGCAGTATTTT. Translation: CASSPSGSSTDTQYF. The whole variable domain, filled in from reference TRBV7-3 and TRBJ2-3, reads GAGVSQTPSNKVTEKGKYVELRCDPISGHTALYWYRQSLGQGPEFLIYFQGTGAADDSGLPNDRFFAVRPEGSVSTLKIQRTERGDSAVYLCASSPSGSSTDTQYFGPGTRLTVL.

The V call is TRBV28, the J call TRBJ2-2; 8 bases line up with TRBD2. The CDR3 has 14 residues. In germline, CDR1 is MDHEN, CDR2 SYDVKM. V was pared by 4 bases and J by 4 bases, with 2 bases of the junction left unmatched. CDR3 sequence (DNA): TGTGCCAGCAGTTCCAGCGGGGGCACCGGGGAGCTGTTTTTT. Encoded protein: CASSSSGGTGELFF.

This clone occurred a few times. The sample has other DNA sequences that encode this CDR3 too. The V and J genes are TRBV28 and TRBJ2-7; the match to TRBD2 covers 7 bases. The CDR3 spans 14 residues. After removal of 1 base from V and 4 bases from J, the junction contained 4 bases not matched to a gene. Germline CDR1 is MDHEN and CDR2 is SYDVKM. CDR3 loop: CASSLLSGAYEQYF. The CDR3 coding sequence is TGTGCCAGCAGTTTATTGAGCGGGGCGTACGAGCAGTACTTC.

The chain joins TRBV6-5 to TRBJ2-7; D tentatively fits TRBD1 or TRBD2 (5 bases each). Germline V gives CDR1 MNHEY, CDR2 SVGAGI. Trimming cost V 0 bases and J 0 bases, with 9 bases left between them. CDR3 length: 15 amino acids. The CDR3 DNA reads TGTGCCAGCAGTTACTCGGGGGTCGACTCCTACGAGCAGTACTTC. This sequence encodes CASSYSGVDSYEQYF.

V and J are TRBV7-2 and TRBJ2-7; the match to TRBD2 covers 10 bases. CDR3 length: 15 amino acids. The germline CDR1 and CDR2 sequences are SGHTA and FQGNSA. The J segment lost 3 bases and the V segment lost 2 bases, leaving 4 bases of the junction unmatched. The CDR3 DNA reads as TGTGCCAGCAGCTTATTCACTAGCGGGGACTACGAGCAGTACTTC. Its translation: CASSLFTSGDYEQYF. Using reference TRBV7-2 and TRBJ2-7 for the parts outside the CDR3, the full variable domain is GAGVSQSPSNKVTEKGKDVELRCDPISGHTALYWYRQSLGQGLEFLIYFQGNSAPDKSGLPSDRFSAERTGGSVSTLTIQRTQQEDSAVYLCASSLFTSGDYEQYFGPGTRLTVT.

The chain is built from TRBV18 and TRBJ2-2, with 10 nucleotides matching TRBD2. Unmatched junction bases numbered 8, after V lost 5 bases and J lost 5 bases. CDR1 is KGHSH, CDR2 LQKENI, per germline. The CDR3 length is 16 residues. The CDR3 DNA is TGTGCCAGCTCATATTCACTAGCGGGATGGACCGGGGAGCTGTTTTTT. It encodes CASSYSLAGWTGELFF. The variable domain in full, completed from reference TRBV18 and TRBJ2-2, reads NAGVMQNPRHLVRRRGQEARLRCSPMKGHSHVYWYRQLPEEGLKFMVYLQKENIIDESGMPKERFSAEFPKEGPSILRIQQVVRGDSAAYFCASSYSLAGWTGELFFGEGSRLTVL.